Here is one T cell receptor beta chain with its context. What it recognizes is unknown. This entry comes from a study of regulatory dendritic cells for organ transplantation. Study results and limitations: Between individuals, the alloreactive memory CD8+ T cell pool differed considerably. Mature dendritic cells appeared to drive more memory CD8+ clonal expansion than regulatory ones. The most alloreactive TCR clonotypes were found in resting memory CD8+ cells.

The CDR3 consists of 12 residues. The V end was cut by 6 bases, the J end by 7 bases, with 9 bases between. Germline V gives CDR1 MNHEY, CDR2 SMNVEV (reference sequence). Memory T cells were CD45RO+, naive were CD45RA+, sorted by FACS. Method: immunoSEQ multiplex PCR; TCRdb's copy keeps in-frame clones and lacks some. The table has 28,000 or so clones, 82% seen once. Sequenced: naive CD4+ T cells from blood. Specified subset: CD45RA+ naive T cells. The rearrangement uses TRBV27 and TRBJ2-2; no definite D call. The receptor's source is a human donor in good health. The CDR3 loop is CASSYARGELFF. The CDR3 coding sequence is TGTGCCAGCAGCTACGCTCGCGGGGAGCTGTTTTTT.